A selection of T cell receptor beta chains follows, all from one sample in a study of early T cells in non-severe SARS-CoV-2 infection. TCRdb reprocessed the 5' RACE reads via MiXCR and lists one record per CDR3 protein. The repertoire holds 37,000 or so distinct CDR3 sequences, roughly 5.9% seen once, with more than 25% in the top ten. Source material: whole blood. The origin of the receptors is an adult who was a healthcare worker with PCR-confirmed SARS-CoV-2 infection or an uninfected control (not recorded which). The CDR3 runs from the conserved cysteine through the conserved F or W. A D gene is named only where the DNA matches it firmly. A row's size may be missing; if present it is once, few, many or a size class.

j_call,clone_size,v_call,d_call,cdr3_aa,cdr3_nt
TRBJ1-1,medium-sized,TRBV18,-,CASSGLGTEAFF,TGTGCCAGCTCAGGGTTGGGCACTGAAGCTTTCTTT
TRBJ2-3,many,TRBV6-6,TRBD2,CASSTSGGATDTQYF,TGTGCCAGCAGTACGAGCGGGGGGGCCACAGATACGCAGTATTTT
TRBJ1-1,many,TRBV5-1,TRBD1,CASSSTGGITEAFF,TGCGCCAGCAGCAGTACAGGGGGCATCACTGAAGCTTTCTTT
TRBJ2-3,-,TRBV27,-,CASRRQGWGDTQYF,TGTGCCAGCAGAAGGCAGGGGTGGGGAGATACGCAGTATTTT
TRBJ2-2,many,TRBV7-9,-,CASREQGSANTGELFF,TGTGCCAGCAGAGAACAGGGTAGCGCGAACACCGGGGAGCTGTTTTTT
TRBJ2-7,many,TRBV11-2,TRBD1,CASSVLAGTGTYEQYF,TGTGCCAGCAGCGTCCTAGCCGGGACAGGCACCTACGAGCAGTACTTC
TRBJ2-2,-,TRBV19,TRBD2,CASSTGTSGRIGELFF,TGTGCCAGTAGTACCGGGACTAGCGGTCGGATCGGGGAGCTGTTTTTT
TRBJ2-1,many,TRBV7-9,-,CASSLSGSTNEQFF,TGTGCCAGCAGCTTGAGCGGGTCCACCAATGAGCAGTTCTTC
TRBJ2-3,many,TRBV9,-,CASSVVGTTSTDTQYF,TGTGCCAGCAGCGTAGTTGGGACCACTAGCACAGATACGCAGTATTTT
TRBJ2-4,many,TRBV19,-,CASSMSRLAKNIQYF,TGTGCCAGTAGTATGTCCCGACTAGCCAAAAACATTCAGTACTTC
TRBJ1-4,-,TRBV12-3/TRBV12-4,TRBD1,CASSPGGTNEKLFF,TGTGCCAGCAGTCCAGGGGGGACTAATGAAAAACTGTTTTTT
TRBJ2-1,-,TRBV11-2,TRBD2,CASSHQSGSYNEQFF,TGTGCCAGCAGCCACCAAAGCGGGAGTTACAATGAGCAGTTCTTC
TRBJ2-3,many,TRBV7-2,-,CASSSGGPSTDTQYF,TGTGCCAGCAGTTCCGGGGGGCCTAGCACAGATACGCAGTATTTT
TRBJ2-5,few,TRBV14,-,CASKATPGVQETQYF,TGTGCCAGCAAAGCAACTCCCGGGGTCCAAGAGACCCAGTACTTC
TRBJ2-2,many,TRBV12-3/TRBV12-4,-,CASSFRVSTGELFF,TGTGCCAGCAGTTTTAGGGTATCCACCGGGGAGCTGTTTTTT
TRBJ1-2,many,TRBV12-3/TRBV12-4,-,CASSLGGSINYGYTF,TGTGCCAGCAGTCTAGGGGGGAGCATTAACTATGGCTACACCTTC
TRBJ1-1,many,TRBV28,-,CASSLTNLKAFF,TGTGCCAGCAGTTTAACAAATCTTAAGGCTTTCTTT
TRBJ2-3,few,TRBV7-9,-,CASRSGASDTQYF,TGTGCCAGCAGAAGTGGGGCCTCAGATACGCAGTATTTT